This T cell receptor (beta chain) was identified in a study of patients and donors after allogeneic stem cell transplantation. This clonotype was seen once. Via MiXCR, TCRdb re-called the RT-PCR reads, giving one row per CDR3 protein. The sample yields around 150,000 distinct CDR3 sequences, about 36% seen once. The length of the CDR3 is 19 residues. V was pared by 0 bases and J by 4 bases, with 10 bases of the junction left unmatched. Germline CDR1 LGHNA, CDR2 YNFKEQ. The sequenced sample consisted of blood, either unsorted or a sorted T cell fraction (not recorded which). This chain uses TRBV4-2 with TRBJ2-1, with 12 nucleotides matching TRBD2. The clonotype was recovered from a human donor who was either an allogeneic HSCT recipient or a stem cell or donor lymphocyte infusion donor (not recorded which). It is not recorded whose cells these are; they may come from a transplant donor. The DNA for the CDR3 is TGTGCCAGCAGCCAAGAAGGCGCTAGCGGGGGGGCTACATACAATGAGCAGTTCTTC. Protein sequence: CASSQEGASGGATYNEQFF.